One sample yielded the 22 T cell receptor beta chains listed below, sequenced in a study of blood T cell dynamics during melanoma immunotherapy. Assay used: immunoSEQ multiplex PCR; TCRdb lists only in-frame clones, some missing. The sample records roughly 15,000 clones, about nine tenths being singletons. The sample's time point: week 3, after first cycle of checkpoint inhibitor. The sequenced sample was blood, obtained from a patient treated with checkpoint blockade. Receptor source: a human donor with melanoma.

This clone was seen a single time. V gene TRBV2 combines with J gene TRBJ2-1; 13 bases are shared with TRBD2. V lost 6 bases to trimming and J lost 4 bases; unmatched junction nucleotides: 3. CDR1 and CDR2 (germline): SNHLY, FYNNEI. This CDR3 region has 15 residues. The CDR3 DNA reads as TGTGCCAGCAGCCTGGGACTAGCGGGATACAATGAGCAGTTCTTC. Its protein is CASSLGLAGYNEQFF.

The V call is TRBV7-9, the J call TRBJ2-2; the D gene is possibly TRBD2 (5 bases). This CDR3 comprises 15 residues. CDR1 is SEHNR and CDR2 is FQNEAQ in the germline V gene (reference sequence). V was cut by 4 bases and J by 1 base, with 10 bases left in between. CDR3 nucleotide sequence: TGTGCCAGCAGCTCCGGTAGCGAGAACACCGGGGAGCTGTTTTTT. This sequence encodes CASSSGSENTGELFF.

V gene TRBV4-3 combines with J gene TRBJ1-1; TRBD1 matches 7 bases. The junction had 4 bases not matched to a gene; V was cut back by 0 bases and J by 0 bases. Germline CDR1 and CDR2: LGHNA and YSLEER. The CDR3 totals 16 residues. The chain's CDR3 is CASSQDLGQMNTEAFF. The CDR3 DNA is TGCGCCAGCAGCCAAGACCTGGGACAGATGAACACTGAAGCTTTCTTT.

By share, this clone counts as medium-sized. V is TRBV20-1 and J is TRBJ2-5, with unresolved D. The V gene's germline CDR1 is DFQATT and CDR2 SNEGSKA (reference sequence). This CDR3 comprises 11 residues. Trimming shortened V by 3 bases and J by 6 bases, and 8 bases separated the two germline ends. CDR3 protein: CSASKGQTQYF. For the CDR3, the DNA is TGCAGTGCTAGCAAAGGCCAGACCCAGTACTTC.

This clone was seen only once. The rearrangement joins TRBV5-4 to TRBJ2-5; D gene uncertain. The ends were cut back, 2 bases at V and 5 bases at J, with 10 bases in the middle. Germline CDR1 SGHNT, CDR2 YYREEE (reference sequence). The CDR3 contains 13 residues. CDR3 amino acids: CASSLQFRETQYF. The CDR3 region has the DNA TGTGCCAGCAGCTTACAGTTCCGGGAGACCCAGTACTTC.

The rearrangement joins TRBV11-2 to TRBJ2-7, with D possibly being TRBD1 (5 bases). Germline CDR1 reads SGHAT; CDR2 reads FQNNGV. This CDR3 spans 15 amino acids. Trimming removed 5 bases from V and 3 bases from J, with 17 bases in between. This chain's CDR3 is CASSAQVRGFYEQYF. CDR3 nucleotides: TGTGCCAGCAGCGCTCAGGTTAGGGGCTTCTACGAGCAGTACTTC. Full variable domain (remainder filled in from reference TRBV11-2 and TRBJ2-7): EAGVAQSPRYKIIEKRQSVAFWCNPISGHATLYWYQQILGQGPKLLIQFQNNGVVDDSQLPKDRFSAERLKGVDSTLKIQPAKLEDSAVYLCASSAQVRGFYEQYFGPGTRLTVT.

V usage is TRBV7-9 and J usage is TRBJ2-1, with D possibly being TRBD2 (6 bases). V lost 6 bases, J lost 6 bases, and 18 bases lay in between. This CDR3 is built from 15 residues. Germline CDR1 SEHNR, CDR2 FQNEAQ (reference sequence). CDR3 sequence: CASSNGRLGGNEQFF. The CDR3 DNA reads TGTGCCAGCAGTAACGGACGCCTGGGGGGCAATGAGCAGTTCTTC. Drawing the rest from reference TRBV7-9 and TRBJ2-1, the complete variable domain is DTGVSQNPRHKITKRGQNVTFRCDPISEHNRLYWYRQTLGQGPEFLTYFQNEAQLEKSRLLSDRFSAERPKGSFSTLEIQRTEQGDSAMYLCASSNGRLGGNEQFFGPGTRLTVL.

The chain carries TRBV7-6 and TRBJ2-3, with a possible D match to TRBD1 (6 bases). The germline CDR1 and CDR2 sequences are SGHVS and FNYEAQ. Trimming took off 1 base at V and 0 bases at J, with 8 bases between the two ends. This CDR3 has 15 residues. The CDR3 DNA follows: TGTGCCAGCAGCTTAGTTGGACAGAGCACAGATACGCAGTATTTT. Its translation is CASSLVGQSTDTQYF. Full variable domain (missing parts from reference TRBV7-6 and TRBJ2-3): GAGVSQSPRYKVTKRGQDVALRCDPISGHVSLYWYRQALGQGPEFLTYFNYEAQQDKSGLPNDRFSAERPEGSISTLTIQRTEQRDSAMYRCASSLVGQSTDTQYFGPGTRLTVL.

The CDR3 DNA reads as TGTGCCAGCAGCATGGAACAGGGTAGGAGCACTGAAGCTTTCTTT. Translating it yields CASSMEQGRSTEAFF. The rearrangement joins TRBV5-4 to TRBJ1-1; a possible D gene is TRBD1 (6 bases). This CDR3 spans 15 amino acids. Germline-derived CDR1 and CDR2 are SGHNT and YYREEE (reference sequence). The ends were cut back, 4 bases at V and 4 bases at J, with 17 bases in the middle. Full variable domain (missing parts from reference TRBV5-4 and TRBJ1-1): ETGVTQSPTHLIKTRGQQVTLRCSSQSGHNTVSWYQQALGQGPQFIFQYYREEENGRGNFPPRFSGLQFPNYSSELNVNALELDDSALYLCASSMEQGRSTEAFFGQGTRLTVV.

The chain couples TRBV4-3 to TRBJ2-5; 7 positions match TRBD2. Germline V CDR1 and CDR2: LGHNA, YSLEER. The junction had 17 bases not matched to a gene; V was cut back by 0 bases and J by 1 base. The CDR3 has 20 residues. The CDR3: CASSQDWRAVSGGFQETQYF. CDR3 bases: TGCGCCAGCAGCCAAGATTGGCGGGCGGTTTCGGGGGGATTCCAAGAGACCCAGTACTTC.

The genes are TRBV18 and TRBJ1-6, with a tentative D call TRBD1 (5 bases). Trimming cost V 6 bases and J 7 bases, with 13 bases left between them. CDR1 and CDR2 (germline): KGHSH, LQKENI. The CDR3 extends over 14 amino acids. In DNA form, the CDR3 reads TGTGCCAGCTCCCGCATCGACAGAAATTCACCCCTCCACTTT. Residues: CASSRIDRNSPLHF.

The V call is TRBV7-6, the J call TRBJ2-5, with TRBD1 identical over 8 bases. The CDR3 totals 16 residues. Germline CDR1 SGHVS, CDR2 FNYEAQ. V was pared by 4 bases and J by 5 bases, with 12 bases of the junction left unmatched. DNA for the CDR3: TGTGCCAGCAGCTCAAGCGGACAGGGTTTTCGGGAGACCCAGTACTTC. Protein sequence: CASSSSGQGFRETQYF.

The V and J genes are TRBV9 and TRBJ2-1, with 15 nucleotides matching TRBD2. The CDR3 has 18 amino acids. The ends lost 4 bases at V and 5 bases at J; junction bases unmatched: 10. Per germline, CDR1 SGDLS and CDR2 YYNGEE. The CDR3 DNA sequence: TGTGCCAGCAGCCCCCGGACTAGCGGGAGGGCCTTGGACAATGAGCAGTTCTTC. As protein: CASSPRTSGRALDNEQFF.

This clone was detected only once. This chain's CDR3 is CASSLSLGPETQYF. In DNA form, the CDR3 reads TGTGCCAGCAGCTTGTCACTCGGCCCGGAGACCCAGTACTTC. This chain uses TRBV7-2 with TRBJ2-5; D gene ambiguous. CDR3 length: 14 amino acids. Germline CDR1 and CDR2: SGHTA and FQGNSA. Deletions cut 3 bases from V and 5 bases from J, with 13 bases between.

The chain couples TRBV4-3 to TRBJ2-1, with TRBD2 identical over 7 bases. The CDR3 is made up of 15 amino acids. CDR1 is LGHNA, CDR2 YSLEER, per germline. J was trimmed by 5 bases and V by 1 base; bases with no gene match: 5. CDR3 nucleotide sequence: TGCGCCAGCAGCCAAGTTGGAGGGAGGGACAATGAGCAGTTCTTC. Encoded protein: CASSQVGGRDNEQFF.

The chain joins TRBV5-4 to TRBJ2-5, with a tentative D call TRBD2 (6 bases). The J call could be wrong; TRBJ2-7 is a better fit for the DNA end. The CDR3 has 14 amino acids. CDR1 SGHNT and CDR2 YYREEE come from the germline V gene (reference sequence). The CDR3 here is CASSFVGSHNEQYF. CDR3 nucleotide sequence: TGTGCCAGCAGCTTCGTCGGGAGCCACAACGAGCAGTACTTC.

This chain joins TRBV5-5 and TRBJ2-1; no clear D gene. V lost 0 bases, J lost 6 bases, and 13 bases lay in between. This CDR3 is built from 15 residues. Looked up from germline, CDR1 is SGHKS and CDR2 is YYEKEE (reference sequence). The CDR3 nucleotides are TGTGCCAGCAGCTTGGAAGGTCCCTCTCGCAATGAGCAGTTCTTC. Amino acid sequence: CASSLEGPSRNEQFF.

The rearrangement joins TRBV7-3 to TRBJ2-1, with TRBD2 matching 7 bases. Trimming took 8 bases from V and 7 from J; bases not matched to a gene: 17. The CDR3 length is 16 residues. Per the germline V gene, CDR1 is SGHTA and CDR2 is FQGTGA. The CDR3 sequence is CASGPSSGAGSNEQFF. The CDR3 DNA sequence: TGTGCCAGCGGGCCGTCTAGCGGAGCAGGCAGTAATGAGCAGTTCTTC.

The V and J genes are TRBV4-2 and TRBJ2-3; 7 bases agree with TRBD2. Looked up from germline, CDR1 is LGHNA and CDR2 is YNFKEQ. There are 14 residues in the CDR3. V gave up 4 bases and J gave up 2 bases; unmatched junction bases: 3. CDR3 protein: CASSLRLATDTQYF. The CDR3, as DNA: TGTGCCAGCAGCCTTAGACTAGCCACAGATACGCAGTATTTT.

This sequence joins TRBV30 and TRBJ1-3; 10 bases align to TRBD1. Germline CDR1 and CDR2: GTSNPN and SVGIG (reference sequence). Trimming cost V 4 bases and J 2 bases; bases outside gene matches: 5. This CDR3 is 15 amino acids long. This CDR3 reads CAWTQTGGPGNTIYF. In DNA form, the CDR3 reads TGTGCCTGGACCCAGACAGGGGGCCCTGGAAACACCATATATTTT.

The V and J genes are TRBV4-3 and TRBJ2-5; TRBD2 agrees at 9 bases. The CDR3 is 18 residues long. The germline gives CDR1 LGHNA, CDR2 YSLEER. V lost 0 bases and J lost 4; bases outside the gene matches: 12. The CDR3 sequence: CASSQDIGVAGAGETQYF. In DNA, the CDR3 is TGCGCCAGCAGCCAAGATATTGGGGTAGCGGGGGCGGGAGAGACCCAGTACTTC.

The chain joins TRBV4-1 to TRBJ1-2, with D tentatively TRBD1 (6 bases). The length of the CDR3 is 15 residues. The ends were cut back, 0 bases at V and 3 bases at J, with 11 bases in the middle. CDR1 and CDR2 from the germline V gene are MGHRA and YSYEKL. The CDR3 DNA reads as TGCGCCAGCAGCCAAGATCTGCCAGGGGACTATGGCTACACCTTC. It codes for CASSQDLPGDYGYTF.